One TCR beta chain is described in this entry. The sample holds a few counts of this clone. Its antigen has not been determined. A much larger clone differs from this one at a single base, so this may be a read error. Other DNA sequences in this sample translate to the same CDR3. Using the deep immunoSEQ assay, TCR CDR3 regions were amplified from genomic DNA by multiplex PCR. For each cell subset, the extracted genomic DNA was distributed evenly across all wells of several immunoSEQ 96-well plates, and each plate served as one replicate. Each replicate PCR for unsorted PBMC received roughly 290 ng genomic DNA, equal to 30,000 or so T cell genomes. Ten immunoSEQ deep assay plates were used to sequence unsorted PBMC genomic DNA. Purified libraries were quantified with a Qubit 3.0 fluorometer, sized on a Bioanalyzer 2100, and re-quantified with the KAPA Library Quantification kit. Every immunoSEQ 96-well plate was sequenced on a dedicated single-read 150-cycle Illumina NextSeq 550 flow cell. Turning to the authors' computational methods: Because the immunoSEQ output held only junctional sequences and lacked quality scores, the filtering could not match the filtering applied to full-length reads. Sequences were annotated with PyIR, a Python wrapper for IgBLAST v1.9, and V/J genes and CDR3 were assigned using IMGT germline references. Reads were removed for weak V/J assignments (E-value above 1e-6), missing CDR3, stop codons, out-of-frame junctions, or ambiguous translated residues. V3J clonotypes were defined as sequences sharing the same inferred V gene, J gene, and CDR3 amino acid sequence. To compute the percentage overlap between repertoires, the number of shared unique clonotypes was divided by the size of the smaller repertoire. RTK rarefaction, the Chao1 estimator, and Recon v2.1 estimates of unobserved clonotypes were used to assess repertoire richness. TCRdb limited this immuneACCESS table to in-frame rearrangements with V and J called. A share of clones is missing; checked studies link under half to unresolved V genes, and the rest is unexplained. V and J calls plus clone size are reproduced from that table; the DNA served to infer D and trimming. The sample table holds some 500,000 clones, of which approximately 80% were seen once. The ten largest account for about 11% of the sample.

The data were taken from a study of shared clonotypes between healthy human individuals (dated by TCRdb to the early 2020s). With respect to the entire study: A couple of women and three men aged 18 to 49 years were included in the cohort. Blood TCR repertoires of five healthy adults were deeply sequenced to estimate repertoire size and the extent of clonotype sharing between individuals. To increase sequencing depth and limit assay-specific biases, TCR repertoire library preparation and sequencing were carried out by different laboratories using diverse techniques. Between about 0.85 and 9.5 billion PBMCs per donor were obtained by leukapheresis.

The paper as a whole reports these results and caveats: Sampling was restricted to blood, and TCR repertoires in tissue are likely to differ from TCR repertoires in blood. Pairwise subsampling indicated that sequencing depth was expected to affect the degree of clonotype sharing among donors. The small number of donors limited the genetic and exposure-history diversity represented.

The germline V gene gives CDR1 as SGHAT and CDR2 as FQNNGV. The CDR3 numbers 14 residues from cysteine through phenylalanine. The kept DNA is CDR3 alone, 42 bases in frame from the first base. The donors were healthy, HIV-negative adults with no recently reported acute infections or vaccinations. All donors were Caucasian adults living in Nashville, Tennessee, USA. For unsorted samples, 70 million to 95 million PBMCs were counted, and genomic DNA was extracted using the QIAamp DNA Blood Mini kit. Blood was collected by leukapheresis, and PBMCs were isolated by Ficoll-Histopaque density gradient centrifugation and then cryopreserved in liquid nitrogen vapor phase.

The sequence links TRBV11-2 to TRBJ2-1, and perhaps TRBD2 as D gene, on 5 matching bases. Sequencing was performed on PBMCs. This TCR was recovered from a woman aged 35 to 49 in good health. Some clones in this sample may be carry-over from other donors' samples. The CDR3 region reads CASSGLSFYNEQFF. The DNA sequence follows: TGCGCCAGCAGCGGACTGTCCTTCTACAATGAGCAGTTCTTC.